This TCR beta chain was found in a study of multiple sclerosis patients with progressive multifocal leukoencephalopathy. Across the whole study: Controls were natalizumab-treated multiple sclerosis patients who did not develop PML, sampled longitudinally.

With regard to this clone: Its target is not known.

The assay was run at survey level. Some clones are missing from TCRdb's copy, which holds only in-frame ones; the method was immunoSEQ multiplex PCR. The repertoire holds 25,000 to 35,000 clones, with 88% as singletons. Time point of the sample: before natalizumab initiation. All patients had prior interferon beta, and all PML patients were female. The J segment lost 8 bases and the V segment lost 4 bases, leaving 13 bases of the junction unmatched. Germline V CDR1 and CDR2: MNHEY, SMNVEV (reference sequence). CDR3 length: 16 amino acids. Study results and limitations: It is unclear whether the findings reflect JC virus infection or general immunocompromise.

The rearrangement uses TRBV27 and TRBJ1-2, with 10 bases lining up with TRBD1. The clonotype originates from a human donor with multiple sclerosis. Sequencing was carried out using PBMCs. The CDR3 DNA sequence: TGTGCCAGCAGTTCCGAGTGGGACAGGGGAAGGAAAGGCTACACCTTC. Its translation is CASSSEWDRGRKGYTF.